This T cell receptor beta chain stems from a study of post-analysis software for immune sequencing data. On the study more broadly: Included courses were relapsing-remitting and secondary progressive multiple sclerosis; progressive-relapsing multiple sclerosis was also included.

Study-wide points: In multiple sclerosis, normalized Chao1 diversity was significantly below that of controls. When patients were compared with controls, four or five TRBV segments were more frequent, TRBV5-6, TRBV5-1 and TRBV20-1 among them.

CDR3 length: 16 residues. Germline-derived CDR1 and CDR2 are SGHKS and YYEKEE (reference sequence). The junction had 11 bases not matched to a gene; V was cut back by 3 bases and J by 7 bases. Unique molecular identifiers were built into the TCR beta cDNA libraries. One entry per CDR3 protein, called by TCRdb with MiXCR from the PCR reads. The sample consists of roughly 730,000 distinct CDR3 sequences, 30% of them appearing once. This clonotype was detected only a few times. Antigen unknown. The chain couples TRBV5-5 to TRBJ2-5; 11 bases line up with TRBD2. This clonotype was obtained from a girl between 10 and 17 years old with multiple sclerosis. The sequenced sample was blood. The CDR3 here is CASSSTGTSGPRTQYF. The CDR3 DNA reads TGTGCCAGCAGCTCGACCGGGACTAGCGGCCCCAGGACCCAGTACTTC.